The 23 T cell receptor beta chains listed next were all sequenced from one sample in a study of cytomegalovirus exposure and HLA in healthy donors (dated by TCRdb to 2015 to 2018). The receptor library was made with the immunoSEQ multiplex PCR assay. A mixture of 60 forward primers for TCR Vbeta segments and 13 reverse primers for TCR Jbeta segments was used in the multiplex PCR. TCRdb stores this immuneACCESS table with in-frame sequences only. Part of the clones is absent; in the studies checked, under half of the shortfall reflects unresolved V genes, and no reason is known for the rest. A total of some 170,000 clones appear in this sample, roughly three quarters of them only once. The ten top clones hold approximately 5% of the sample. Source material: PBMCs. These receptors all come from a young man in good health and CMV-seropositive.

This clone was detected once. The chain uses TRBV10-3 and TRBJ2-3, with a tentative D call TRBD2 (6 bases). Per germline, CDR1 ENHRY and CDR2 SYGVKD. V shed 4 bases and J shed 2 bases, with 13 bases lying between them. This CDR3 region has 15 residues. The CDR3 protein is CAISGGWRDTDTQYF. In DNA form, the CDR3 reads TGTGCCATCAGTGGAGGGTGGAGGGACACAGATACGCAGTATTTT.

The chain uses TRBV5-4 and TRBJ2-3; TRBD2 is a possible D gene (5 bases). Per the germline V gene, CDR1 is SGHNT and CDR2 is YYREEE (reference sequence). The CDR3 is 12 amino acids. Trimming pared 1 base from V and 5 bases from J, leaving 5 bases between. CDR3 sequence reads: CASSLSGDTQYF. The CDR3 DNA is TGTGCCAGCAGCTTGAGCGGAGATACGCAGTATTTT.

In this sample, this clone turned up a few times. V is TRBV20-1 and J is TRBJ1-2; D remains unclear. The V gene lost 7 bases and the J gene lost 7 bases, with 13 bases spanning the gap. In germline, CDR1 is DFQATT, CDR2 SNEGSKA (reference sequence). This CDR3 is built from 11 residues. The CDR3 spells CSVRLEGGYTF. CDR3 nucleotides: TGCAGTGTTCGACTGGAGGGTGGCTACACCTTC.

This clone was seen a single time. This chain uses TRBV2 with TRBJ2-7, with D perhaps TRBD1 (6 bases). The CDR3 covers 13 residues. Trimming cost V 2 bases and J 3 bases, with 8 bases left between them. CDR1 SNHLY and CDR2 FYNNEI come from the germline V gene. The CDR3 sequence is CASSETGIYEQYV. For the CDR3, the DNA is TGTGCCAGCAGTGAAACAGGGATCTACGAGCAGTACGTC.

As for this clone: The same CDR3 also results from other DNA sequences found in this sample. This chain connects TRBV30 to TRBJ1-3; D unresolved. V gave up 1 base and J gave up 1 base, with 5 bases separating them. Germline CDR1 reads GTSNPN; CDR2 reads SVGIG (reference sequence). This CDR3 is 13 amino acids long. CDR3 nucleotides: TGTGCCTGGAGTGGTAGTTCTGGAAACACCATATATTTT. Its protein is CAWSGSSGNTIYF.

The rearrangement links TRBV20-1 to TRBJ2-7; D is unclear. The germline gives CDR1 DFQATT, CDR2 SNEGSKA (reference sequence). The CDR3 is made up of 9 amino acids. The V gene lost 5 bases and the J gene lost 7 bases, with 6 bases spanning the gap. CDR3 sequence reads: CSAGREQYV. In DNA, the CDR3 is TGCAGTGCTGGGCGGGAGCAGTACGTC.

The chain is built from TRBV28 and TRBJ1-6; no clear D. This CDR3 is 14 amino acids long. Trimming stripped 6 bases from V and 6 bases from J, with 12 bases between. The germline V gene has CDR1 MDHEN and CDR2 SYDVKM. The CDR3 is CASSPPAGNSPLHF. Here the CDR3 DNA reads TGTGCCAGCAGCCCTCCGGCGGGTAATTCACCCCTCCACTTT. The variable domain in full, with the rest retrieved from reference TRBV28 and TRBJ1-6, is DVKVTQSSRYLVKRTGEKVFLECVQDMDHENMFWYRQDPGLGLRLIYFSYDVKMKEKGDIPEGYSVSREKKERFSLILESASTNQTSMYLCASSPPAGNSPLHFGNGTRLTVT.

This clone has a handful of counts. The chain couples TRBV7-9 to TRBJ1-5; D uncertain. The V end was cut by 7 bases, the J end by 6 bases, with 13 bases between. The CDR3 is made up of 13 amino acids. Looked up from germline, CDR1 is SEHNR and CDR2 is FQNEAQ (reference sequence). This CDR3 reads CASTEGQFQPQHF. The CDR3 bases are TGTGCCAGCACCGAGGGTCAGTTTCAGCCCCAGCATTTT.

This clone was observed a few times. This chain joins TRBV27 and TRBJ1-2; unclear D gene. V lost 8 bases and J lost 6, with 13 bases in between. This CDR3 spans 12 amino acids. Looked up from germline, CDR1 is MNHEY and CDR2 is SMNVEV (reference sequence). The CDR3: CASPTAGHGYTF. DNA for the CDR3: TGTGCCAGCCCGACCGCAGGCCATGGCTACACCTTC.

This clone was observed a few times. J is TRBJ2-5 and V is TRBV7-2, with D unclear. The CDR3 contains 12 residues. Germline V CDR1 and CDR2: SGHTA, FQGNSA. The V end lost 0 bases, the J end lost 5 bases, and 4 bases lay between the germline ends. The CDR3 sequence is CASSLASETQYF. The CDR3, as DNA: TGTGCCAGCAGCTTAGCATCGGAGACCCAGTACTTC. The complete variable domain, with remaining parts taken from reference TRBV7-2 and TRBJ2-5, reads GAGVSQSPSNKVTEKGKDVELRCDPISGHTALYWYRQSLGQGLEFLIYFQGNSAPDKSGLPSDRFSAERTGGSVSTLTIQRTQQEDSAVYLCASSLASETQYFGPGTRLLVL.

This rearrangement joins TRBV25-1 to TRBJ1-6, with D maybe TRBD1 (5 bases). The CDR3 extends over 14 amino acids. Deletions cut 7 bases from V and 0 bases from J, with 7 bases between. Germline CDR1 MGHDK, CDR2 SYGVNS. DNA of the CDR3: TGTGCCAGCAAGGGGTACTCCTATAATTCACCCCTCCACTTT. It specifies CASKGYSYNSPLHF.

This clone came up a few times. This same CDR3 is encoded by further DNA sequences in the sample. The chain couples TRBV11-2 to TRBJ2-3; maybe TRBD2 (6 bases). Germline CDR1 and CDR2: SGHAT and FQNNGV. Trimming took off 3 bases at V and 0 bases at J, with 10 bases between the two ends. The CDR3 runs 15 residues. The chain's CDR3 is CASSFSGSSTDTQYF. In DNA form, the CDR3 reads TGTGCCAGCAGCTTTAGCGGTTCTAGCACAGATACGCAGTATTTT.

The chain links TRBV28 to TRBJ2-5; D is undetermined. The CDR3 runs 16 residues. Germline CDR1 and CDR2: MDHEN and SYDVKM. V was shortened by 2 bases and J by 1 base, with 14 bases between the two germline ends. Here the CDR3 reads CASSLEIRTGQETQYF. CDR3 nucleotides: TGTGCCAGCAGTTTAGAAATCCGAACGGGCCAAGAGACCCAGTACTTC.

This clone was seen only a few times. The chain is built from TRBV7-9 and TRBJ2-3; TRBD1 agrees at 9 bases. The CDR3 runs 15 residues. Losses at the gene ends were 3 bases for V and 2 bases for J; bases not matched to a gene: 3. From germline, CDR1 is SEHNR and CDR2 FQNEAQ (reference sequence). DNA of the CDR3: TGTGCCAGCAGCTTGGGGGACAGGGTCACAGATACGCAGTATTTT. This sequence encodes CASSLGDRVTDTQYF. Variable domain in full (rest from reference TRBV7-9 and TRBJ2-3): DTGVSQNPRHKITKRGQNVTFRCDPISEHNRLYWYRQTLGQGPEFLTYFQNEAQLEKSRLLSDRFSAERPKGSFSTLEIQRTEQGDSAMYLCASSLGDRVTDTQYFGPGTRLTVL.

This clone was seen once. The chain is built from TRBV27 and TRBJ1-1, with TRBD1 matching 9 bases. The V gene end was trimmed by 6 bases and the J gene end by 1 base; junction bases not matched to a gene: 9. The germline V gene has CDR1 MNHEY and CDR2 SMNVEV (reference sequence). This CDR3 has 16 amino acids. CDR3 DNA: TGTGCCAGCAGACCCTACAGGGGGCGATGGAACACTGAAGCTTTCTTT. Translated, it gives CASRPYRGRWNTEAFF.

The rearrangement joins TRBV5-6 to TRBJ2-2; tentatively, D is TRBD2 (5 bases). Germline V lookup: CDR1 SGHDT, CDR2 YYEEEE. The CDR3 is 15 amino acids. V shed 1 base and J shed 1 base, with 8 bases lying between them. CDR3 region: CASSLTSGNTGELFF. The CDR3 DNA follows: TGTGCCAGCAGCTTGACGAGCGGGAACACCGGGGAGCTGTTTTTT.

The gene calls are TRBV10-3 and TRBJ2-5; D not certain. V dropped 3 bases and J dropped 2 bases, with 7 bases sitting between them. The CDR3 spans 13 residues. Looked up from germline, CDR1 is ENHRY and CDR2 is SYGVKD. CDR3 region: CAISEQPQETQYF. The CDR3, as DNA: TGTGCCATCAGTGAACAACCTCAAGAGACCCAGTACTTC.

The rearrangement uses TRBV28 and TRBJ1-1; D is uncertain. This CDR3 contains 14 residues. Germline loops: CDR1 MDHEN, CDR2 SYDVKM. V was cut by 1 base and J by 2 bases, with 8 bases left in between. CDR3 bases: TGTGCCAGCAGTTTATCCTCAGGAAACACTGAAGCTTTCTTT. Translating it yields CASSLSSGNTEAFF.

This clone appeared a few times. V is TRBV19 and J is TRBJ1-1; TRBD1 aligns across 10 bases. The germline gives CDR1 LNHDA, CDR2 SQIVND (reference sequence). V shed 3 bases, J shed 5 bases, and the junction held 6 bases outside the gene matches. CDR3 length equals 15 residues. In nucleotides, the CDR3 is TGTGCCAGTAGTATGCGGACAGGGGGACGGACTGAAGCTTTCTTT. Amino acid sequence: CASSMRTGGRTEAFF.

The chain links TRBV19 to TRBJ1-1; TRBD1 matches at 10 bases. This CDR3 has 14 residues. Germline CDR1 is LNHDA and CDR2 is SQIVND (reference sequence). J gave up 7 bases and V 6 bases, and 8 bases lay outside the gene matches. Here the CDR3 reads CASRATGGEGEAFF. CDR3 bases: TGTGCCAGTAGAGCGACAGGGGGCGAGGGTGAAGCTTTCTTT.

The chain recombines TRBV6-1 with TRBJ1-2; D is unclear. Germline V gene lookup returns CDR1 MNHNS and CDR2 SASEGT. V was cut by 2 bases and J by 2 bases, with 6 bases left in between. The CDR3 covers 13 residues. The CDR3 sequence: CASSESGNYGYTF. The CDR3, as DNA: TGTGCCAGCAGTGAATCGGGGAACTATGGCTACACCTTC.

The chain combines TRBV30 with TRBJ1-2; the D is unclear. V was cut by 8 bases and J by 0 bases, with 13 bases left in between. The V gene's germline CDR1 is GTSNPN and CDR2 SVGIG (reference sequence). This CDR3 comprises 13 residues. DNA for the CDR3: TGTGCCCACTACACGAAAGCTAACTATGGCTACACCTTC. Protein sequence: CAHYTKANYGYTF.

This clone was found once. The genes are TRBV2 and TRBJ2-3; D not certain. Trimming pared 6 bases from V and 4 bases from J, leaving 8 bases between. This CDR3 spans 12 amino acids. Germline loops: CDR1 SNHLY, CDR2 FYNNEI. This CDR3 reads CASRYGPDTQYF. CDR3 sequence (DNA): TGTGCCAGCAGATACGGTCCAGATACGCAGTATTTT.